Listed below are T cell receptor beta chains from one sample, sequenced in a study of T-cell memory formation after mild COVID-19. TCRdb reanalysed the 5' RACE reads using MiXCR and keeps one entry per CDR3 protein. This sample has around 180,000 distinct CDR3 sequences, with 15% to 20% found just once. Sequences were obtained from PBMCs or a T cell subset sorted from them (not recorded which). Source of these receptors: a man aged 18 to 30 who had mild COVID-19 (a few samples of this study predate the infection). Cell type and time point are not known. Both conserved end residues are part of each CDR3. Fields, in order: J gene, V gene, clone size, D gene, CDR3 DNA, CDR3 protein. The D gene is left open where the match is weak. The size entry is marked missing in some rows and otherwise reads once, few, many or a size class.

>TRBJ2-7|TRBV6-5|.|.
TGTGCCAGCAGTGAACTAGGCGAGAGCTCCTACGAGCAGTACTTC
CASSELGESSYEQYF
>TRBJ2-3|TRBV6-2/TRBV6-3|.|.
TGTGCCAGCAGTCGTAGGGACACCCATTTCGGAACGCAGTATTTT
CASSRRDTHFGTQYF
>TRBJ1-5|TRBV5-1|.|.
TGCGCCAGCAGCGCAGGGACCGACAATCAGCCCCAGCATTTT
CASSAGTDNQPQHF
>TRBJ1-1|TRBV5-4|.|.
TGTGCCAGCAGCTCCGTCGCGAACACTGAAGCTTTCTTT
CASSSVANTEAFF
>TRBJ1-6|TRBV5-1|many|TRBD1
TGCGCCAGCAGCTTGCGGGGACAGGATTCACCCCTCCACTTT
CASSLRGQDSPLHF
>TRBJ1-5|TRBV4-2|.|.
TGTGCCAGCAGCCAAGATCTTCAGACTACTCAGCCCCAGCATTTT
CASSQDLQTTQPQHF
>TRBJ1-1|TRBV3-1|.|.
TGTGCCAGCAGCGACCTCCTACTTGGCGAAGCTTTCTTT
CASSDLLLGEAFF
>TRBJ1-1|TRBV6-6|few|.
TGTGCCAGCAAAGCCCAGGGAGACGAAGCTTTCTTT
CASKAQGDEAFF
>TRBJ1-1|TRBV6-6|few|.
TGTGCCAGCAGTTACACAGGTACTGAAGCTTTCTTT
CASSYTGTEAFF
>TRBJ2-3|TRBV4-1|.|TRBD2
TGCGCCAGCAGCCAGACCCCGCCTAGCGGGTTCACAGATACGCAGTATTTT
CASSQTPPSGFTDTQYF
>TRBJ2-3|TRBV5-5|many|.
TGTGCCAGCAGCTTGGCCGAGGGGGGGCATTTGGATACGCAGTATTTT
CASSLAEGGHLDTQYF
>TRBJ2-5|TRBV2|few|.
TGTGCCAGCAAGCCAGGGTCCGGGACCCAGTACTTC
CASKPGSGTQYF
>TRBJ1-1|TRBV4-3|.|.
TGCGCCAGCAGCCAAGTACAGGGCCTTGAAGCTTTCTTT
CASSQVQGLEAFF
>TRBJ2-3|TRBV4-2|few|TRBD2
TGTGCCAGCAGCCAACAGGCCGGGGGGGCCGGGAAAGATACGCAGTATTTT
CASSQQAGGAGKDTQYF
>TRBJ1-2|TRBV4-1|.|.
TGCGCCAGCAGCCTCCCCTCGGCAGGGGCGCCCGGCTACACCTTC
CASSLPSAGAPGYTF
>TRBJ2-5|TRBV5-1|.|TRBD2
TGCGCCAGCAGCTTGGTGCTAGCGGGGAACCAAGAGACCCAGTACTTC
CASSLVLAGNQETQYF
>TRBJ2-1|TRBV2|few|.
TGTGCCAGCAGGGCCACACAACCCAATGAGCAGTTCTTC
CASRATQPNEQFF
>TRBJ1-1|TRBV9|few|.
TGTGCCAGCAACAGGGAGAACACTGAAGCTTTCTTT
CASNRENTEAFF
>TRBJ2-3|TRBV20-1|.|.
TGCAGTGCTAGACAGGGTCACACAGATACGCAGTATTTT
CSARQGHTDTQYF
>TRBJ1-2|TRBV12-3/TRBV12-4|.|.
TGTGCCAGCACCCCAGCGGGGGCAGGTGGCTACACCTTC
CASTPAGAGGYTF
>TRBJ1-3|TRBV3-1|few|.
TGTGCCAGCAGCCAAGATTGGGATCCTGGAAACACCATATATTTT
CASSQDWDPGNTIYF
>TRBJ1-2|TRBV11-2|.|.
TGTGCCAGCCGGGGGGCCGGTGAATATGGCTACACCTTC
CASRGAGEYGYTF
>TRBJ1-6|TRBV10-3|.|TRBD1
TGTGCCATCAGTGAGATTACAGGGGGCGGTTCACCCCTCCACTTT
CAISEITGGGSPLHF
>TRBJ2-5|TRBV20-1|.|TRBD2
TGCAGTGCTCTCCTAGCGGGGAGCTTCCAAGAGACCCAGTACTTC
CSALLAGSFQETQYF
>TRBJ2-5|TRBV7-3|.|.
TGTGCCAGCAGCCCAGGCACAGGCGGGACCCAGTACTTC
CASSPGTGGTQYF
>TRBJ1-5|TRBV27|.|TRBD1
TGTGCCAGCCTACCTCACGGGACAGGGAATCAGCCCCAGCATTTT
CASLPHGTGNQPQHF
>TRBJ2-2|TRBV2|many|.
TGTGCCAGCAGCGTTGATTACACCGGGGAGCTGTTTTTT
CASSVDYTGELFF
>TRBJ2-1|TRBV6-5|few|.
TGTGCCAGCAGTTACAGGGGACTGAATGAGCAGTTCTTC
CASSYRGLNEQFF
>TRBJ2-5|TRBV28|.|.
TGTGCCAGCACTCCAGGGTCCGGGGGACAGACCCAGTACTTC
CASTPGSGGQTQYF
>TRBJ1-5|TRBV12-3/TRBV12-4|few|.
TGTGCCAGCAGTCCCAGCCAGGTTACCAGTCAGCCCCAGCATTTT
CASSPSQVTSQPQHF
>TRBJ2-7|TRBV7-9|.|.
TGTGCCAGCAGCTTATACCAGGGGGGATACGAGCAGTACTTC
CASSLYQGGYEQYF
>TRBJ1-1|TRBV20-1|.|.
TGCAGTGCCCCAACCGGTGGCACTGAAGCTTTCTTT
CSAPTGGTEAFF
>TRBJ1-5|TRBV7-2|once|TRBD1
TGTGCCAGCAGCTTAGGGTCAGGGGGCGCGAGCAATCAGCCCCAGCATTTT
CASSLGSGGASNQPQHF
>TRBJ2-3|TRBV25-1|.|TRBD2
TGTGCCAGCAGTGAGCGGGGTAGCGGGGACACAGATACGCAGTATTTT
CASSERGSGDTDTQYF
>TRBJ2-7|TRBV20-1|.|TRBD1
TGCAGTGCTAGGCCCCCAGGGGGAAAGCAGTACTTC
CSARPPGGKQYF
>TRBJ2-3|TRBV20-1|.|TRBD2
TGCAGTGCTAGAGCCCCGACTAGCGGGGGGGCAACAGATACGCAGTATTTT
CSARAPTSGGATDTQYF
>TRBJ1-1|TRBV29-1|few|TRBD1
TGCAGCGGCCTTCCGGGCGGGACAGATACTGAAGCTTTCTTT
CSGLPGGTDTEAFF
>TRBJ2-1|TRBV7-9|few|TRBD2
TGTGCCAGCAGACCCGGGACTAGCGGAATCCGTGCGGAGTTCTTC
CASRPGTSGIRAEFF
>TRBJ2-3|TRBV5-1|few|TRBD1
TGCGCCAGCAGCCCGACAGGGGCTAGCACAGATACGCAGTATTTT
CASSPTGASTDTQYF
>TRBJ2-7|TRBV5-1|.|.
TGCGCCAGCAGACAATCCGGCCAAATCGGCGAGCAGTACTTC
CASRQSGQIGEQYF
>TRBJ1-6|TRBV25-1|.|.
TGTGCCAGCAGTGAAGTGCTAGGTTCACCCCTCCACTTT
CASSEVLGSPLHF
>TRBJ2-3|TRBV5-1|.|TRBD1
TGCGCCAGCAGCTTGCCGACAGGGTCTTCAGATACGCAGTATTTT
CASSLPTGSSDTQYF